This T cell receptor (beta chain) was captured by sequencing in a study of shared clonotypes between healthy human individuals. Study-wide context: Three CD4 naive, three CD4 memory, two CD8 naive and one CD8 memory plate were used per donor.

Findings of the study overall: Some naive CD4 clonotypes, around 4.7%, turned up in common across four donors.

The V segment lost 2 bases and the J segment 4 bases; nucleotides outside the gene matches: 10. The CDR3 contains 17 residues. The germline V gene encodes CDR1 LNHNV and CDR2 YYDKDF (reference sequence). The input for sorted-subset replicate PCRs was about 210 ng DNA, tens of thousands of T cell genomes. Some clones are missing from TCRdb's copy, which holds only in-frame ones; the method was immunoSEQ multiplex PCR. This table holds hundreds of thousands of clones, roughly 95% found once. In the case of this clone: Its antigen is unknown.

Naive CD8 cells comprised CD45RO-negative, CCR7-positively selected cells, excluding terminally differentiated effector memory CD45RA+ cells. The chain is built from TRBV15 and TRBJ2-3, with 9 bases identical to TRBD1. The TCR originated in a woman in her twenties or thirties in good health. Sequencing was done on a sample of naive CD8+ T cells sorted from blood. As DNA, the CDR3 is TGTGCCACCAGCAGATTCCCGGGACAGGGAGGAGCAGATACGCAGTATTTT. Translated, it gives CATSRFPGQGGADTQYF. Looking up the rest from reference TRBV15 and TRBJ2-3 gives the full variable domain: DAMVIQNPRYQVTQFGKPVTLSCSQTLNHNVMYWYQQKSSQAPKLLFHYYDKDFNNEADTPDNFQSRRPNTSFCFLDIRSPGLGDTAMYLCATSRFPGQGGADTQYFGPGTRLTVL.